This entry lists 27 T cell receptor beta chains sequenced from one sample in a study of blood T cell repertoires in COVID-19. Some clones are missing from TCRdb's copy, which holds only in-frame ones; the method was immunoSEQ multiplex PCR. The sample lists about 500,000 clones; roughly 90% were seen once. Sequenced material: PBMCs or T cells enriched from blood (not recorded which). These receptors came from a young woman who had recovered from COVID-19.

The chain carries TRBV7-9 and TRBJ2-7; the D gene is possibly TRBD2 (6 bases). The CDR3 runs to 15 residues. V was clipped by 5 bases and J by 6 bases, with 20 bases between them. Per germline, CDR1 SEHNR and CDR2 FQNEAQ (reference sequence). The CDR3 reads CASSPGGFSSSEQYF. The CDR3 coding sequence is TGTGCCAGCAGCCCCGGAGGGTTTTCCTCCAGCGAGCAGTACTTC.

The genes are TRBV9 and TRBJ1-1; D is ambiguous. Deletions cut 2 bases from V and 0 bases from J, with 8 bases between. The CDR3 spans 14 residues. CDR1 and CDR2 from the germline V gene are SGDLS and YYNGEE. The CDR3 coding sequence is TGTGCCAGCAGCGTGGGCAGCTTGAACACTGAAGCTTTCTTT. It translates to CASSVGSLNTEAFF.

J is TRBJ1-1 and V is TRBV20-1; D gene uncertain. Germline CDR1 DFQATT, CDR2 SNEGSKA (reference sequence). The CDR3 is 11 residues long. The V gene lost 6 bases and the J gene lost 4 bases, with 9 bases spanning the gap. CDR3 DNA: TGCAGTGCCGCGGATGGCACTGAAGCTTTCTTT. Translation: CSAADGTEAFF.

J is TRBJ1-2 and V is TRBV5-6; TRBD1 aligns across 8 bases. Trimming cost V 0 bases and J 2 bases; bases outside gene matches: 9. The CDR3 consists of 17 residues. Germline V CDR1 and CDR2: SGHDT, YYEEEE. The CDR3 here is CASSLGGQGPLNYGYTF. The DNA of the CDR3 is TGTGCCAGCAGCTTGGGAGGACAGGGACCCCTCAACTATGGCTACACCTTC. The variable domain in full, completed from reference TRBV5-6 and TRBJ1-2, reads DAGVTQSPTHLIKTRGQQVTLRCSPKSGHDTVSWYQQALGQGPQFIFQYYEEEERQRGNFPDRFSGHQFPNYSSELNVNALLLGDSALYLCASSLGGQGPLNYGYTFGSGTRLTVV.

The V gene is TRBV4-1, the J gene TRBJ2-7, with 9 bases matching TRBD2. The V gene end was trimmed by 3 bases and the J gene end by 2 bases; junction bases not matched to a gene: 5. CDR3 size: 15 residues. CDR1 is MGHRA and CDR2 is YSYEKL in the germline V gene. CDR3 nucleotides: TGCGCCAGCAGCCAGGGGACTAGCCAAACCTACGAGCAGTACTTC. Protein sequence: CASSQGTSQTYEQYF.

This clone has only a few counts. This sequence joins TRBV6-2 or TRBV6-3 and TRBJ2-2; D possibly corresponds to TRBD2 (7 bases). Germline V CDR1 and CDR2: MNHEY, SVGEGT. The CDR3 runs to 15 residues. Trimming took off 6 bases at V and 5 bases at J, with 16 bases between the two ends. The CDR3 DNA reads as TGTGCCAGCAGCCACCGGGGGGCCGGGACCGGGGAGCTGTTTTTT. It yields the protein CASSHRGAGTGELFF.

V and J are TRBV2 and TRBJ1-2; TRBD1 is a possible D gene (5 bases). V lost 7 bases, J lost 3 bases, and 15 bases lay in between. CDR1 is SNHLY and CDR2 is FYNNEI in the germline V gene. The CDR3 sequence is 14 residues long. CDR3 sequence (DNA): TGTGCCAGCACTTTCTCTCAGGGCCACTATGGCTACACCTTC. As protein: CASTFSQGHYGYTF.

This clone was seen a handful of times. The CDR3 DNA reads as TGTGCCAGCAGTTCCGGGACAGGGCCAGGCTATGGCTACACCTTC. Translated: CASSSGTGPGYGYTF. The gene calls are TRBV7-3 and TRBJ1-2; 9 positions agree with TRBD1. The germline CDR1 and CDR2 sequences are SGHTA and FQGTGA. The CDR3 is 15 amino acids. Unmatched junction bases numbered 9, after V lost 6 bases and J lost 4 bases.

This chain links TRBV19 with TRBJ1-2, with D tentatively TRBD1 (6 bases). The CDR3 spans 13 residues. With 7 bases removed from V and 4 bases from J, the gap between germline ends came to 13 bases. The germline V gene encodes CDR1 LNHDA and CDR2 SQIVND (reference sequence). The CDR3 here is CASKTWDIYGYTF. The CDR3 DNA sequence: TGTGCCAGTAAGACCTGGGACATCTATGGCTACACCTTC.

The chain couples TRBV28 to TRBJ2-5, with a weak D call TRBD2 (5 bases). Germline CDR1 reads MDHEN; CDR2 reads SYDVKM. V lost 5 bases and J lost 5, with 12 bases in between. This CDR3 contains 13 residues. This chain's CDR3 is CASSPDKRETQYF. The DNA for the CDR3 is TGTGCCAGCAGTCCAGACAAGCGGGAGACCCAGTACTTC.

The count of this clone is one. The chain carries TRBV5-1 and TRBJ2-2; 11 bases fit TRBD1. This CDR3 region has 18 residues. Unmatched junction bases numbered 11, after V lost 4 bases and J lost 3 bases. Germline V gene lookup returns CDR1 SGHRS and CDR2 YFSETQ. This CDR3 is CASSPDRGLRKYTGELFF. CDR3 nucleotides: TGCGCCAGCAGCCCGGACAGGGGGCTTAGGAAGTACACCGGGGAGCTGTTTTTT.

The chain recombines TRBV4-1 with TRBJ2-1; tentatively, D is TRBD2 (5 bases). CDR3 length: 14 residues. Per the germline V gene, CDR1 is MGHRA and CDR2 is YSYEKL. V was pared by 1 base and J by 10 bases, with 14 bases between. As DNA, the CDR3 is TGCGCCAGCAGCCAAGCCGGGGTGGGTTGGGAGCAGTTCTTC. Its translation is CASSQAGVGWEQFF.

The rearrangement joins TRBV25-1 to TRBJ2-5; possible D gene TRBD1, 6 bases. V was clipped by 3 bases and J by 5 bases, with 10 bases between them. The length of the CDR3 is 13 residues. Germline V gives CDR1 MGHDK, CDR2 SYGVNS. CDR3 in DNA: TGTGCCAGCAGTGAGGGGGCTAGGGAGACCCAGTACTTC. Translated, it gives CASSEGARETQYF. The full variable domain, rest sourced from reference TRBV25-1 and TRBJ2-5, is EADIYQTPRYLVIGTGKKITLECSQTMGHDKMYWYQQDPGMELHLIHYSYGVNSTEKGDLSSESTVSRIRTEHFPLTLESARPSHTSQYLCASSEGARETQYFGPGTRLLVL.

The gene calls are TRBV7-8 and TRBJ2-1; tentative D call: TRBD2 (6 bases). This CDR3 is built from 17 residues. Trimming cost V 5 bases and J 0 bases, with 17 bases left between them. Looked up from germline, CDR1 is SGHVS and CDR2 is FQNEAQ. The chain's CDR3 is CASSAIGRGSSYNEQFF. The CDR3 DNA sequence: TGTGCCAGCAGCGCCATTGGCCGGGGGTCCTCCTACAATGAGCAGTTCTTC.

Concerning this clone itself: An end of the junction does not agree with germline; a read error may underlie this. The chain is built from TRBV7-9 and TRBJ1-2, with D perhaps TRBD1 (6 bases). This CDR3 contains 11 residues. The germline V gene has CDR1 SEHNR and CDR2 FQNEAQ (reference sequence). The CDR3 sequence is CASSTTPGQSF. The CDR3 DNA is TGTGCCAGCAGCACCACTCCGGGACAAAGTTTC.

The chain joins TRBV29-1 to TRBJ1-1, with D tentatively TRBD1 (5 bases). This CDR3 has 13 amino acids. Germline V gene sequence: CDR1 SQVTM, CDR2 ANQGSEA. V gave up 5 bases and J gave up 6 bases, with 16 bases separating them. CDR3 sequence reads: CSVTWRGKSEAFF. The CDR3 bases are TGCAGCGTTACGTGGAGGGGTAAGTCTGAAGCTTTCTTT.

The chain is built from TRBV7-8 and TRBJ2-5, with 8 bases lining up with TRBD2. Germline V lookup: CDR1 SGHVS, CDR2 FQNEAQ. This CDR3 is built from 14 residues. The ends lost 5 bases at V and 0 bases at J; junction bases unmatched: 2. The CDR3 DNA reads as TGTGCCAGCAGCCCCGGGAGGGACCAAGAGACCCAGTACTTC. It specifies CASSPGRDQETQYF. The full variable domain, with the rest looked up from reference TRBV7-8 and TRBJ2-5, is GAGVSQSPRYKVAKRGQDVALRCDPISGHVSLFWYQQALGQGPEFLTYFQNEAQLDKSGLPSDRFFAERPEGSVSTLKIQRTQQEDSAVYLCASSPGRDQETQYFGPGTRLLVL.

This rearrangement joins TRBV5-1 to TRBJ2-3; D remains ambiguous. V was shortened by 1 base and J by 2 bases, with 11 bases between the two germline ends. The CDR3 is 15 residues long. The germline V gene has CDR1 SGHRS and CDR2 YFSETQ. In DNA, the CDR3 is TGCGCCAGCAGCTTGATCCCCCCTCCCACAGATACGCAGTATTTT. Its translation is CASSLIPPPTDTQYF. The full variable domain, completed using reference TRBV5-1 and TRBJ2-3, is KAGVTQTPRYLIKTRGQQVTLSCSPISGHRSVSWYQQTPGQGLQFLFEYFSETQRNKGNFPGRFSGRQFSNSRSEMNVSTLELGDSALYLCASSLIPPPTDTQYFGPGTRLTVL.

A word on this clone: A read error may produce the germline difference seen at one junction end. The chain is built from TRBV6-5 and TRBJ2-7, with 7 bases identical to TRBD1. The CDR3 has 15 residues. Germline loops: CDR1 MNHEY, CDR2 SVGAGI. The CDR3 region is CASRYYRGEKYEQYF. The CDR3 region has the DNA TGTGCCAGCAGATACTACAGGGGAGAAAAATACGAGCAGTACTTC.

The rearrangement links TRBV6-4 to TRBJ1-6; D gene unclear. CDR1 and CDR2 (germline): MRHNA, SNTAGT. The CDR3 sequence is 10 residues long. The CDR3 bases are TGTCCTTGTTATAATTCACCCCTCCACTTT. This encodes CPCYNSPLHF.

This clone was seen once. This chain uses TRBV6-5 with TRBJ1-5, with D tentatively TRBD1 (5 bases). V was shortened by 7 bases and J by 1 base, with 8 bases between the two germline ends. CDR1 is MNHEY, CDR2 SVGAGI, per germline. This CDR3 is 13 amino acids long. CDR3 amino acids: CASMAGSNQPQHF. The CDR3 DNA reads as TGTGCCAGCATGGCAGGGAGCAATCAGCCCCAGCATTTT.

V gene TRBV9 combines with J gene TRBJ1-5, with D unclear. CDR3 size: 14 residues. Trimming removed 0 bases from V and 3 bases from J, with 7 bases in between. Germline CDR1 and CDR2: SGDLS and YYNGEE. The CDR3 sequence is CASSVGAYNQPQHF. CDR3 bases: TGTGCCAGCAGCGTAGGGGCGTACAATCAGCCCCAGCATTTT.

V usage is TRBV19 and J usage is TRBJ2-3; no definite D call. Between the trimmed V and J ends, which lost 2 bases and 0 bases, there was a span of 15 bases. The CDR3 length is 17 residues. Germline V gives CDR1 LNHDA, CDR2 SQIVND (reference sequence). CDR3 coding DNA: TGTGCCAGTAGTATACGACCCCAGGATTATAGCACAGATACGCAGTATTTT. Translated, it gives CASSIRPQDYSTDTQYF.

The rearrangement uses TRBV4-1 and TRBJ1-1, with D possibly being TRBD1 (5 bases). Per the germline V gene, CDR1 is MGHRA and CDR2 is YSYEKL. Trimming took 6 bases from V and 11 from J, leaving 16 bases between them. The CDR3 covers 12 residues. For the CDR3, the DNA is TGCGCCAGCAGTCGAAGTATAGGGGTGGCTTTCTTT. Its translation is CASSRSIGVAFF.

V is TRBV18 and J is TRBJ1-2, with 9 bases identical to TRBD1. The germline V gene has CDR1 KGHSH and CDR2 LQKENI. V was pared by 3 bases and J by 4 bases, with 6 bases of the junction left unmatched. The CDR3 loop spans 15 amino acids. The CDR3 bases are TGTGCCAGCTCACCTACACAGGGGGCGAGCTATGGCTACACCTTC. Amino acid sequence: CASSPTQGASYGYTF.

This clone was counted a single time. The rearrangement joins TRBV30 to TRBJ1-1, with 9 bases matching TRBD1. After removal of 4 bases from V and 4 bases from J, the junction contained 7 bases not matched to a gene. CDR3 size: 14 residues. Germline assignment: CDR1 GTSNPN and CDR2 SVGIG (reference sequence). CDR3 residues: CAWTGGQGGTEAFF. The DNA for the CDR3 is TGTGCCTGGACGGGGGGACAGGGTGGCACTGAAGCTTTCTTT.

CDR3: CASSPRLAGGLNEQFF. CDR3 nucleotide sequence: TGTGCCAGCAGCCCTCGACTAGCGGGGGGACTCAATGAGCAGTTCTTC. This chain links TRBV11-2 with TRBJ2-1; 13 positions match TRBD2. Losses at the gene ends were 5 bases for V and 6 bases for J; bases not matched to a gene: 7. The CDR3 sequence is 16 residues long. Germline CDR1 SGHAT, CDR2 FQNNGV.